The 6 T cell receptor beta chains below were found in one sample sequenced in a study of T cell repertoires in cytomegalovirus infection. A single record per CDR3 protein comes from TCRdb applying MiXCR to the reads. Counted here are 200,000 to 300,000 distinct CDR3 sequences, around 9% occurring once; the ten biggest clones make up over 13%. Specimen: PBMCs. These receptors were collected from a human donor in good health (CMV status not recorded). Some clones in this sample may be carry-over from other donors' samples.

This clonotype turned up a few times. The chain uses TRBV18 and TRBJ2-1, with 7 positions matching TRBD2. Germline V gives CDR1 KGHSH, CDR2 LQKENI. This CDR3 has 15 amino acids. Trimming took 4 bases from V and 2 from J; bases not matched to a gene: 5. The CDR3 DNA sequence: TGTGCCAGCTCACGGGCGGGACTAACCTACAATGAGCAGTTCTTC. This sequence encodes CASSRAGLTYNEQFF.

This clonotype was counted ten times or more. The V and J genes are TRBV29-1 and TRBJ2-7, with D possibly being TRBD2 (7 bases). There are 13 residues in the CDR3. Trimming removed 6 bases at V and 7 bases at J, with 19 bases between. Germline V gives CDR1 SQVTM, CDR2 ANQGSEA. The DNA of the CDR3 is TGCAGCGTGGAGCCCGGGGGGCTCGGGGAGCAGTACTTC. Translation gives CSVEPGGLGEQYF.

There are a few counts of this clonotype. This CDR3 is CASSSRRQETQYF. The CDR3, as DNA: TGTGCCAGCAGCTCGAGACGGCAAGAGACCCAGTACTTC. V and J are TRBV7-2 and TRBJ2-5; D remains unclear. CDR1 SGHTA and CDR2 FQGNSA come from the germline V gene. V was shortened by 4 bases and J by 2 bases, with 8 bases between the two germline ends. This CDR3 spans 13 amino acids.

This clonotype was picked up many times. The chain uses TRBV7-3 and TRBJ2-2; unclear D gene. Trimming took 5 bases from V and 6 from J, leaving 16 bases between them. The germline V gene has CDR1 SGHTA and CDR2 FQGTGA. CDR3 size: 15 residues. The CDR3 DNA reads as TGTGCCAGCAGCCCCGGACGGGCTTGGGCCGGGGAGCTGTTTTTT. Translating gives CASSPGRAWAGELFF.

This clonotype was recorded at least ten times. This chain joins TRBV28 and TRBJ2-5, with 8 bases that match TRBD1. The CDR3 consists of 16 residues. V lost 5 bases, J lost 2 bases, and 10 bases stayed unmatched. From germline, CDR1 is MDHEN and CDR2 SYDVKM. The CDR3 loop is CASSPEGQGRQETQYF. CDR3 nucleotide sequence: TGTGCCAGCAGTCCCGAAGGACAGGGAAGACAAGAGACCCAGTACTTC.

This clonotype was observed at least ten times. V gene TRBV7-6 combines with J gene TRBJ1-1; D gene ambiguous. This CDR3 is 13 amino acids long. V was clipped by 5 bases and J by 11 bases, with 18 bases between them. Germline lookup yields CDR1 SGHVS and CDR2 FNYEAQ. CDR3 residues: CASSLAPGERAFF. CDR3 sequence (DNA): TGTGCCAGCAGCCTCGCCCCGGGAGAGAGGGCTTTCTTT.